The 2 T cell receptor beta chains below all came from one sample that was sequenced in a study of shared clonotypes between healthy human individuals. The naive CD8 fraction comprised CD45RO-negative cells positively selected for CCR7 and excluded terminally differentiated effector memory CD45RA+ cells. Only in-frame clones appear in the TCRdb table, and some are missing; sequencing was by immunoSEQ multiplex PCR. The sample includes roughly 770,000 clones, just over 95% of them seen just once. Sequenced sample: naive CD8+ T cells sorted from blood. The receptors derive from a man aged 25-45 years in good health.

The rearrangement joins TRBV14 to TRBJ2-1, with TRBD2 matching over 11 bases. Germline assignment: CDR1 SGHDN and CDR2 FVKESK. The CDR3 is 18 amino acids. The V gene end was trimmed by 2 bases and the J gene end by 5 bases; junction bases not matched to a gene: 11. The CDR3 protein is CASSQWGTSGPENNEQFF. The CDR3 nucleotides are TGTGCCAGCAGCCAATGGGGGACTAGCGGCCCCGAAAACAATGAGCAGTTCTTC.

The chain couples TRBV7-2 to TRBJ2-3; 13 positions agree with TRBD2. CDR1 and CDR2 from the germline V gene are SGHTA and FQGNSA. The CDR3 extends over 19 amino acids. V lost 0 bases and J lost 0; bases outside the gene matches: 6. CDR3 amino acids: CASSLAGLAGLDSTDTQYF. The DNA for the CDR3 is TGTGCCAGCAGCTTAGCGGGACTAGCGGGGTTGGACAGCACAGATACGCAGTATTTT.